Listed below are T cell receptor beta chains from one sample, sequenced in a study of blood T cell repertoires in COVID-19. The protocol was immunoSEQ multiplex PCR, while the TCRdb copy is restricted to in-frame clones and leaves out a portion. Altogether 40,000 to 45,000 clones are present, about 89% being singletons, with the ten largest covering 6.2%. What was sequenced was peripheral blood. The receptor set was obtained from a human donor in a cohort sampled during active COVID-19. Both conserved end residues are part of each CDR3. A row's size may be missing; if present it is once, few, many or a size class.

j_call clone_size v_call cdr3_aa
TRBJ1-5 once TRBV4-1 CASSQGENQPQHF
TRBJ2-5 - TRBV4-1 CASSQEGTSGGPQETQYF
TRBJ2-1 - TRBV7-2 CASSRSSGRVTYNEQFF
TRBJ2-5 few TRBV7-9 CASYQGRGSFSQYF
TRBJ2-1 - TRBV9 CASSLRTRGGAGEQFF
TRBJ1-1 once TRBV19 CASSADDRGGWRAFF
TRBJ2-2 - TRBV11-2 CASSSKRGARDGELFF
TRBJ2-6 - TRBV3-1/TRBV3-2 CASSRQGSSLAGANVLTF
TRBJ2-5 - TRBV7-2 CASTSQGASWETQYF
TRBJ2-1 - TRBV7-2 CASSPLGNSYNEQFF
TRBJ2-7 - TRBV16 CASSQSAVISYEQYF
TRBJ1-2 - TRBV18 CASSPLGTDYGYTF
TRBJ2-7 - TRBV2 CASRTGTGGYEQYF
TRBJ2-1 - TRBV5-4 CASSLVAGSYNEQFF
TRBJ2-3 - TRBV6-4 CASRHRDRATDTQYF
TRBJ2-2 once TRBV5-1 CASSFLAGDTGELFF
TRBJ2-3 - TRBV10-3 CATTVGQGNTDTQYF
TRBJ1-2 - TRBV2 CASSVDRGRDGYTF
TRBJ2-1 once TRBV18 CASSPTRGSYNEQFF
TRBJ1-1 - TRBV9 CASSDRGTNTEAFF
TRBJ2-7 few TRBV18 CASSLDRAGEQYF
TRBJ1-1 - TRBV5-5 CASSMGGRGRSTEAFF
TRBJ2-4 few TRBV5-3 CAITESLAKNIQYF
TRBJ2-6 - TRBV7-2 CASSLGAGAWANVLTF
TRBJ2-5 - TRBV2 CASGKAGMPQETQYF
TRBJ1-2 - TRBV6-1 CASSEQGYGYTF
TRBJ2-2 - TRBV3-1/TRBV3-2 CASSQGNGGRTGELFF
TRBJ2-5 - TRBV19 CASSSGTSSQETQYF
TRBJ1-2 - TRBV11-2 CASSSRQGYGYTF
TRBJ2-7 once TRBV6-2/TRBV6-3 CASSGTVYEQYF
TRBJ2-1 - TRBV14 CASSHWATNNEQFF
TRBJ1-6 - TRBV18 CASSSDGDSPLHF
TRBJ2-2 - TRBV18 CASSPRYSNTGELFF
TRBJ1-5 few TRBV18 CASSPDRGGNQPQHF
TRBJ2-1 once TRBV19 CASSRGSYNEQFF